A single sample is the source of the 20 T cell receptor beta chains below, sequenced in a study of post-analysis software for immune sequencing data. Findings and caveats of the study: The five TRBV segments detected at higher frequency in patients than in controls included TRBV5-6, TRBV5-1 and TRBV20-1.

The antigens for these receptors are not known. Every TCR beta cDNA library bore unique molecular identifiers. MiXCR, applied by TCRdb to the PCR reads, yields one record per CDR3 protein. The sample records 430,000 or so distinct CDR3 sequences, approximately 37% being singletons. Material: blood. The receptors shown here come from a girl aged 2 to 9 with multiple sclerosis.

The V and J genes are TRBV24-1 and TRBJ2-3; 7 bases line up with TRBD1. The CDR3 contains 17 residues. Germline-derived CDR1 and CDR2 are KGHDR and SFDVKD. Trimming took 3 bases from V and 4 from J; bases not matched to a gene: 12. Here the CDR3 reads CATSDPMTGRSADTQYF. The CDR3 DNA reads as TGTGCCACCAGTGATCCAATGACAGGGAGATCGGCAGATACGCAGTATTTT.

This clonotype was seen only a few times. The CDR3 loop reads CASSFPVAGGETQYF. CDR3 DNA: TGTGCCAGCAGCTTCCCCGTAGCGGGAGGTGAGACCCAGTACTTC. The V gene is TRBV6-2 or TRBV6-3, the J gene TRBJ2-5; 10 nucleotides align to TRBD2. CDR1 and CDR2 from the germline V gene are MNHEY and SVGEGT. V dropped 6 bases and J dropped 5; count of bases not matched to a gene: 9. This CDR3 has 15 residues.

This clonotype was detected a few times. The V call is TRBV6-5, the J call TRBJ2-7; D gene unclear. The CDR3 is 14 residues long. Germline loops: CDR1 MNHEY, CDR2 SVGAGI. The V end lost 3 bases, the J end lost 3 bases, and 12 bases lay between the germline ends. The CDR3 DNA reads TGTGCCAGCAGTTATACAGACTCAAGCTACGAGCAGTACTTC. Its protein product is CASSYTDSSYEQYF.

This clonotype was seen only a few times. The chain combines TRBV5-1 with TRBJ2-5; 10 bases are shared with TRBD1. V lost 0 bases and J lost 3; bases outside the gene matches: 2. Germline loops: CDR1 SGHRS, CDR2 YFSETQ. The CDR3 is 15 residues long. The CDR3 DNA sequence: TGCGCCAGCAGCTTGGTGGGACAGGGGAAAGAGACCCAGTACTTC. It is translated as CASSLVGQGKETQYF.

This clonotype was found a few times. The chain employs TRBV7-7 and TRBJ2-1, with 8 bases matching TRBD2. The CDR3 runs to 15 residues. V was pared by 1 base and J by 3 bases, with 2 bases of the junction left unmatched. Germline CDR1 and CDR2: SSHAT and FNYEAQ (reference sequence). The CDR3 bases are TGTGCCAGCAGCTTAGAACTAGCGGTCTACAATGAGCAGTTCTTC. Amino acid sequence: CASSLELAVYNEQFF.

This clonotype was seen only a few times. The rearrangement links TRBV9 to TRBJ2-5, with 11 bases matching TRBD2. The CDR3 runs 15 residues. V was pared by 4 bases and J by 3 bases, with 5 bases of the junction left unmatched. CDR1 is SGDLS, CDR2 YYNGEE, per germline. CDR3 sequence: CASSLTSGSEETQYF. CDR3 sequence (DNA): TGTGCCAGCAGCCTCACTAGCGGGAGTGAAGAGACCCAGTACTTC.

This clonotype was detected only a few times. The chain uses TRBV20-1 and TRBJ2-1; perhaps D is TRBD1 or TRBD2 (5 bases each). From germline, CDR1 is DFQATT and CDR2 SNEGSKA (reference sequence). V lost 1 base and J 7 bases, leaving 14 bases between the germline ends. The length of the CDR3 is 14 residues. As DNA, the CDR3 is TGCAGTGCTAGAGCCGGGACCCGGACGAATGAGCAGTTCTTC. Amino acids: CSARAGTRTNEQFF.

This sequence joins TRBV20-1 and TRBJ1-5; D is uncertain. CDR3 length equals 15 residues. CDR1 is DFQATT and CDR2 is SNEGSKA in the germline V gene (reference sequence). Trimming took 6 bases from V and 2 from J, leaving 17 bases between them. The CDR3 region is CSASARVGGNQPQHF. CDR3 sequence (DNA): TGCAGTGCCTCCGCTAGGGTTGGAGGCAATCAGCCCCAGCATTTT.

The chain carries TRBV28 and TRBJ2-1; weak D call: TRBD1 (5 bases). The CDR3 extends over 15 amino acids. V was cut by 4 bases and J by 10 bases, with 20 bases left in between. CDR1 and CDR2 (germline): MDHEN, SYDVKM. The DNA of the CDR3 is TGTGCCAGCAGTTATACAGGAGCGCCTCACATCGAGCAGTTCTTC. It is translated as CASSYTGAPHIEQFF.

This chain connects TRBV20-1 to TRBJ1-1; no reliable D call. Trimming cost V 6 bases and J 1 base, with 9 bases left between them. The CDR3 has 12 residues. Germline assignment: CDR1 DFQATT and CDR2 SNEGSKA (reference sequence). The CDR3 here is CSANEGNTEAFF. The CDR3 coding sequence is TGCAGTGCGAACGAGGGGAACACTGAAGCTTTCTTT.

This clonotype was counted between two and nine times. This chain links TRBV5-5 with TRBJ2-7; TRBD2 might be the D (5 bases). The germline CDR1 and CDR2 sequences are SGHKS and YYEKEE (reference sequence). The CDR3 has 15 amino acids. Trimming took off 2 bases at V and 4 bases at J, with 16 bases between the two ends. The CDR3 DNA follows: TGTGCCAGCAGCTTTATCCACAGTGAGGGTTACGAGCAGTACTTC. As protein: CASSFIHSEGYEQYF.

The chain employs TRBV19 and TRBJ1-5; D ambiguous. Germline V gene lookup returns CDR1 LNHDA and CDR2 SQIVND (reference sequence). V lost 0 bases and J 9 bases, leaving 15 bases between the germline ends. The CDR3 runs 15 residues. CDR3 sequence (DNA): TGTGCCAGTAGTATAGAGAGGACCTCCGAATGGCCCCAGCATTTT. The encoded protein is CASSIERTSEWPQHF.

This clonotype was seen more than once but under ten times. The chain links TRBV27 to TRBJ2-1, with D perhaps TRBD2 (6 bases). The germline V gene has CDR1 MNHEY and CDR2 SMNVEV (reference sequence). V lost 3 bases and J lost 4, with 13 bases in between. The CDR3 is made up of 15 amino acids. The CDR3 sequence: CASSFASALYNEQFF. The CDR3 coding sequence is TGTGCCAGCAGTTTTGCTAGCGCCCTTTACAATGAGCAGTTCTTC.

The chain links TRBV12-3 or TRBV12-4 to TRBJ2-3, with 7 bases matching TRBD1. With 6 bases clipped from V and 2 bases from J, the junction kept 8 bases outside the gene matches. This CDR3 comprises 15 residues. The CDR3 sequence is CASSHRDSNTDTQYF. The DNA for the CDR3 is TGTGCCAGCAGCCACCGGGACAGCAACACAGATACGCAGTATTTT.

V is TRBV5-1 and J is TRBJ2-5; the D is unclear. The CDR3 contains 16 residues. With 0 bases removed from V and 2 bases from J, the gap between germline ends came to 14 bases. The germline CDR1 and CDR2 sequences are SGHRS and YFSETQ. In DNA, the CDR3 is TGCGCCAGCAGCTTGGGGGTCGTAGGCGTACAAGAGACCCAGTACTTC. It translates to CASSLGVVGVQETQYF.

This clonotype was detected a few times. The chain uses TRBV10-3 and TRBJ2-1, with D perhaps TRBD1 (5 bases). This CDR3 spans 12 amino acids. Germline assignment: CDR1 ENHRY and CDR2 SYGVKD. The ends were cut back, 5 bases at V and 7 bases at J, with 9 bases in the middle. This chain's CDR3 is CAISPTGNEQFF. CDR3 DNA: TGTGCCATCAGTCCTACAGGTAATGAGCAGTTCTTC.

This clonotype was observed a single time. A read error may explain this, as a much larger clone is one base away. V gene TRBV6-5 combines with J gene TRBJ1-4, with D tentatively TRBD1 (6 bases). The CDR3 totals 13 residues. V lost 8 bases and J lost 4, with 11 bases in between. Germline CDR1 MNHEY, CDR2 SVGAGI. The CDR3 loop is CASAGTINEKLFF. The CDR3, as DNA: TGTGCCAGCGCCGGGACAATTAATGAAAAACTGTTTTTT.

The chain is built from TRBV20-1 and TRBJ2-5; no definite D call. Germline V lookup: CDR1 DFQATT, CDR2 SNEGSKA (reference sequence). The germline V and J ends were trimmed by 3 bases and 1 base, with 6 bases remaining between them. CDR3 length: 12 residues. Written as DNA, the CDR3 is TGCAGTGCTAGTAGGATCCAAGAGACCCAGTACTTC. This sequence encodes CSASRIQETQYF.

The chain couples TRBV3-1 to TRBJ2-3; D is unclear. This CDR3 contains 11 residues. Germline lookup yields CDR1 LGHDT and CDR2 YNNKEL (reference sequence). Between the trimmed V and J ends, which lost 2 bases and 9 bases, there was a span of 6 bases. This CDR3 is CASSQMNTQYF. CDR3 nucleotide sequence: TGTGCCAGCAGCCAAATGAACACGCAGTATTTT.

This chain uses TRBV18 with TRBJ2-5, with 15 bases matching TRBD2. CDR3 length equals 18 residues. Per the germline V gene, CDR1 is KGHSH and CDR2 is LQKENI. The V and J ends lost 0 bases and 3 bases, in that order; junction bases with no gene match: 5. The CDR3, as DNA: TGTGCCAGCTCACCACCCGGACTAGCGGGAGGGAGAGAAGAGACCCAGTACTTC. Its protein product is CASSPPGLAGGREETQYF.